This TCR beta chain came from a study of neurological immune-mediated disorders. Study-level findings and limits: Private repertoires in all groups were suggested by the finding that expanded clones across subjects shared no CDR3 amino acid sequences. Falling below healthy controls, multiple sclerosis showed the least TCR clonal expansion, while HTLV-1-associated myelopathy showed the most.

Germline V lookup: CDR1 SGHRS, CDR2 YFSETQ. Trimming cost V 5 bases and J 2 bases, with 17 bases left between them. The CDR3 is 16 residues long. A single record per CDR3 protein comes from TCRdb applying MiXCR to the 5' RACE reads. The table records approximately 70,000 distinct CDR3 sequences, roughly 10% of them present only once. The table lists this clonotype with many counts. As yet, its antigen is unknown. The time point was: longitudinal time-point 1 (baseline). The unsorted libraries were produced from 2 million PBMCs held at -80 C. This chain uses TRBV5-1 with TRBJ2-1, with D possibly TRBD1 on 5 matching bases. This sequence was found in a man under 40 in good health. Source material: PBMCs. The CDR3 sequence: CASRAQGGPAYNEQFF. The CDR3 DNA reads TGCGCCAGCAGAGCCCAGGGTGGGCCAGCCTACAATGAGCAGTTCTTC. Supplemented by reference TRBV5-1 and TRBJ2-1, the full variable domain reads KAGVTQTPRYLIKTRGQQVTLSCSPISGHRSVSWYQQTPGQGLQFLFEYFSETQRNKGNFPGRFSGRQFSNSRSEMNVSTLELGDSALYLCASRAQGGPAYNEQFFGPGTRLTVL.